The table lists the clone carrying this TCR beta chain with many counts. This sample was included in a study of regulatory T cells in long-lasting Graves disease. Study-level information: Antithyroid drug intake by newly diagnosed Graves' patients had lasted under 3 months.

Time point described: newly diagnosed GD, antithyroid drugs for less than 3 months. Following extraction of RNA from PBMCs, that RNA was used to make the TCR library. The CDR3 spans 12 residues. Germline V gives CDR1 SEHNR, CDR2 FQNEAQ (reference sequence). Trimming cost V 2 bases and J 8 bases, with 9 bases left between them. Libraries of TCR beta came from iRepertoire HTBI primers plus Arm-PCR of CDR3 regions. Original analysis: About 60 TRBV and approximately 13 TRBJ segments were identified across samples. TCRdb re-called the multiplex PCR reads with MiXCR, one entry per CDR3 protein. The V and J calls were not made by the authors but by TCRdb's processing. Here the sample spans about 220,000 distinct CDR3 sequences, about 18% being singletons.

The chain carries TRBV7-9 and TRBJ1-1; the D gene is possibly TRBD1 (5 bases). The receptor comes from a female donor with Graves disease. Source: peripheral blood mononuclear cells (PBMCs), taken at new diagnosis, from a patient treated with antithyroid drugs. The CDR3 reads CASSLSGVEAFF. CDR3 nucleotides: TGTGCCAGCAGCTTATCGGGGGTGGAAGCTTTCTTT.